This TCR beta chain stems from a study of CDR3 diversity in severe acne. The germline V gene has CDR1 MNHEY and CDR2 SVGAGI. Trimming at V came to 4 bases and at J to 0 bases, leaving 3 bases not matched to a gene. The CDR3 has 15 residues. Using its own MiXCR run on the PCR reads, TCRdb lists one record per CDR3 protein. This table holds approximately 97,000 distinct CDR3 sequences, roughly half found once. This TCR was sampled from a male donor with acne. The chain joins TRBV6-5 to TRBJ2-1; 7 bases align to TRBD2. Sequences were obtained from blood. The CDR3 DNA reads as TGTGCCAGCAGTTCACTAGCGCGCTCCTACAATGAGCAGTTCTTC. It translates to CASSSLARSYNEQFF.